Below, one T cell receptor (beta chain) is given with its context. Its antigen is still unknown. These data originate in a study of shared clonotypes between healthy human individuals. Study-level findings and limits: Rarefaction curves obtained for sorted subsets showed sequencing incomplete despite large depth.

Trimming left V 1 base short and J 0 bases short, with 13 bases between. In germline, CDR1 is SEHNR, CDR2 FQNEAQ (reference sequence). CDR3 length: 17 residues. An approximately 200 ng quantity of DNA, tens of thousands of T cell genomes, went into the sorted-subset replicate PCRs. The table came from immunoSEQ multiplex PCR; TCRdb's copy has only in-frame clones and leaves some out. The table lists some 2,000,000 clones, 90% to 97% of them singletons. Sequencing was carried out using naive CD4+ T cells sorted from blood. Subset in this sample: CD45RA+ positively selected. The origin of this receptor is a man between 18 and 29 years old in good health. This chain uses TRBV7-9 with TRBJ2-1, with TRBD2 as a possible D gene (6 bases). The CDR3, as DNA: TGTGCCAGCAGCTTAGGGAGGGGACTGGGCTCCTACAATGAGCAGTTCTTC. Its translation: CASSLGRGLGSYNEQFF.